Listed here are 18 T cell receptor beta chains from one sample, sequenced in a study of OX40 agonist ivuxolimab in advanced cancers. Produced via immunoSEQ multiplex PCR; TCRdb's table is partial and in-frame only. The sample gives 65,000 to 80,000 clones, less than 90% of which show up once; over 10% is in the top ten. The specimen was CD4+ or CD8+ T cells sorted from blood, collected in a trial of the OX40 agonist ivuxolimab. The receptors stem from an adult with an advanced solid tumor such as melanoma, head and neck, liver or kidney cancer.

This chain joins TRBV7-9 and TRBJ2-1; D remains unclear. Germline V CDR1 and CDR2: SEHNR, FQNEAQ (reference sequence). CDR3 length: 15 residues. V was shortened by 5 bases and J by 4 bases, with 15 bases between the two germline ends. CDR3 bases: TGTGCCAGCAGCCATTCGGAGTTGGCGTACAATGAGCAGTTCTTC. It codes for CASSHSELAYNEQFF.

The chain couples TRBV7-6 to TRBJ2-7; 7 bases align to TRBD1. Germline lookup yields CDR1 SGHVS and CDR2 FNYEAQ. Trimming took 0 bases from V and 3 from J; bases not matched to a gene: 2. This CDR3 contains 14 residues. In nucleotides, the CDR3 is TGTGCCAGCAGCTTAGCGCGACAGGGCTACGAGCAGTACTTC. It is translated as CASSLARQGYEQYF.

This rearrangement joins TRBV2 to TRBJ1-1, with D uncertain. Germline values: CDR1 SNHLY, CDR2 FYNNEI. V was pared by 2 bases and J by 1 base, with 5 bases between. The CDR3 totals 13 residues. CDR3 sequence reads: CASSEQWNTEAFF. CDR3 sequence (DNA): TGTGCCAGCAGTGAACAGTGGAACACTGAAGCTTTCTTT.

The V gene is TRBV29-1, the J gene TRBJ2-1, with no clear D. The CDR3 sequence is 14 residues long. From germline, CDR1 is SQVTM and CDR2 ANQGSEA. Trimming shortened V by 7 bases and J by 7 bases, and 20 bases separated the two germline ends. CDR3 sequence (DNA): TGCAGCGCCATACTACTCTTTGCTATTAATGAGCAGTTCTTC. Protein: CSAILLFAINEQFF.

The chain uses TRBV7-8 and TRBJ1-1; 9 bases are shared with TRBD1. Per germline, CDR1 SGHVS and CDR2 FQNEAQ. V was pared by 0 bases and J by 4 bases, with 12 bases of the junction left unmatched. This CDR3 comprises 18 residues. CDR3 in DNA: TGTGCCAGCAGCTTAGCGCTTGCGGGACAGGGAGATAGCACTGAAGCTTTCTTT. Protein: CASSLALAGQGDSTEAFF.

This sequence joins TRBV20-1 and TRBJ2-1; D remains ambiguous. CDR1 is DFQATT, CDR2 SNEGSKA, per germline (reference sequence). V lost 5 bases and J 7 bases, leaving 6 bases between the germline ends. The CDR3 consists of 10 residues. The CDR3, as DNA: TGCAGTGCTCGGTGGAATGAGCAGTTCTTC. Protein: CSARWNEQFF.

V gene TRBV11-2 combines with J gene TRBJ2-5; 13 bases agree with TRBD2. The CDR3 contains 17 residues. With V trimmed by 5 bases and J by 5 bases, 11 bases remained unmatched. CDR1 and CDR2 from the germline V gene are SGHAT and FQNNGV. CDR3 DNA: TGTGCCAGCAGCGGACGGACTAGCGGGAGTTGGGAGGAGACCCAGTACTTC. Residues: CASSGRTSGSWEETQYF.

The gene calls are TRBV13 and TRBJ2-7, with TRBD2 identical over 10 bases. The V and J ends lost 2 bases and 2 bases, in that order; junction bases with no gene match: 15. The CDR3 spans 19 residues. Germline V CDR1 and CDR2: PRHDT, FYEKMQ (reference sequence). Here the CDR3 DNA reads TGTGCCAGCAGCTTAAGAGACTGGGCGGCTACTAGCGGGACCTACGAGCAGTACTTC. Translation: CASSLRDWAATSGTYEQYF.

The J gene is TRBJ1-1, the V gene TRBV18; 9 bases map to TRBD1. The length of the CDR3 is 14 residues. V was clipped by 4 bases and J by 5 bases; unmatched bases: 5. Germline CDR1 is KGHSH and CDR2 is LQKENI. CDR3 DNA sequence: TGTGCCAGCTCACTACAGGGGGCGCATACTGAAGCTTTCTTT. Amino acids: CASSLQGAHTEAFF.

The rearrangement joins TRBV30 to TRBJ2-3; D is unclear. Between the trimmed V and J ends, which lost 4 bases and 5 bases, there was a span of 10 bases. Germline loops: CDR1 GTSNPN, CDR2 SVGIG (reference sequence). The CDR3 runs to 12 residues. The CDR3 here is CAWKLLGDTQYF. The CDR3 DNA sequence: TGTGCCTGGAAGCTATTGGGAGATACGCAGTATTTT.

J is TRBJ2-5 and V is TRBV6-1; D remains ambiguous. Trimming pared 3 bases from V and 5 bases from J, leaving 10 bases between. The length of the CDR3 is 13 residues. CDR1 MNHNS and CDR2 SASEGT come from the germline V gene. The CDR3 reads CASSEGIWETQYF. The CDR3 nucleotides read TGTGCCAGCAGTGAGGGGATTTGGGAGACCCAGTACTTC.

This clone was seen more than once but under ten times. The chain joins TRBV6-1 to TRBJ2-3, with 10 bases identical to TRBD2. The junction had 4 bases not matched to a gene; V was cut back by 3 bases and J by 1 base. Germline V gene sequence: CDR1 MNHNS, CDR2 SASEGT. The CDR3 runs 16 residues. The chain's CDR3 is CASSDLAGEGTDTQYF. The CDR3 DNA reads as TGTGCCAGCAGTGATCTAGCGGGAGAGGGCACAGATACGCAGTATTTT.

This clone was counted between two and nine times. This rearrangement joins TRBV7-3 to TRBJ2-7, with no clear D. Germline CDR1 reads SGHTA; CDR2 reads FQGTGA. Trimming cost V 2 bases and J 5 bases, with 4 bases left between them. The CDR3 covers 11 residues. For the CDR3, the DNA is TGTGCCAGCAGCTTAGGCAACGAGCAGTACTTC. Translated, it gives CASSLGNEQYF. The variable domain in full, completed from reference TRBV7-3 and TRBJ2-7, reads GAGVSQTPSNKVTEKGKYVELRCDPISGHTALYWYRQSLGQGPEFLIYFQGTGAADDSGLPNDRFFAVRPEGSVSTLKIQRTERGDSAVYLCASSLGNEQYFGPGTRLTVT.

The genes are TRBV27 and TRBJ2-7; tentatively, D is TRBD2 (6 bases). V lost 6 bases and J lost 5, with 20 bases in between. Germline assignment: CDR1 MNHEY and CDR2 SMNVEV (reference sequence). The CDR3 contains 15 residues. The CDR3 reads CASSPGTLNGDEQYF. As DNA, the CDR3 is TGTGCCAGCAGCCCCGGGACTCTGAATGGTGACGAGCAGTACTTC.

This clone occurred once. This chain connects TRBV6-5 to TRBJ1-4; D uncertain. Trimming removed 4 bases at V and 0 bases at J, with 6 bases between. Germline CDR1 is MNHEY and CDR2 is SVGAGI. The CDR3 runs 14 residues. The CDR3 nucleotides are TGTGCCAGCAGTTTAGACTCAACTAATGAAAAACTGTTTTTT. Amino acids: CASSLDSTNEKLFF.

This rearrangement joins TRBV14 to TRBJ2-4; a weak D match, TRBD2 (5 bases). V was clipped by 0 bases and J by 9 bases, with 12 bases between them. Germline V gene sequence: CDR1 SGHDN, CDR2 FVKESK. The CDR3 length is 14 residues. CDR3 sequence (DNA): TGTGCCAGCAGCCAAGAACGGACTTTTGGCATTCAGTACTTC. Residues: CASSQERTFGIQYF.

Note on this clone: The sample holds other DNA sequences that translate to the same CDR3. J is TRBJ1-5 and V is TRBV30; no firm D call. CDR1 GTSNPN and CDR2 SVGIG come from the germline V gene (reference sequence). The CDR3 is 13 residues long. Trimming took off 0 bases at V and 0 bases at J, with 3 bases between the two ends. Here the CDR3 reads CAWSVDSNQPQHF. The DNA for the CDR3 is TGTGCCTGGAGTGTTGATAGCAATCAGCCCCAGCATTTT.

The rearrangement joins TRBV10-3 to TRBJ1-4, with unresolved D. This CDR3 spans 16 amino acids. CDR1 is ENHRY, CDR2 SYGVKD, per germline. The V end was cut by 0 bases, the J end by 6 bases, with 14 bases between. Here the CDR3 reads CAISESGSAGYEKLFF. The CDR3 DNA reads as TGTGCCATCAGTGAGTCGGGCAGTGCGGGGTATGAAAAACTGTTTTTT.